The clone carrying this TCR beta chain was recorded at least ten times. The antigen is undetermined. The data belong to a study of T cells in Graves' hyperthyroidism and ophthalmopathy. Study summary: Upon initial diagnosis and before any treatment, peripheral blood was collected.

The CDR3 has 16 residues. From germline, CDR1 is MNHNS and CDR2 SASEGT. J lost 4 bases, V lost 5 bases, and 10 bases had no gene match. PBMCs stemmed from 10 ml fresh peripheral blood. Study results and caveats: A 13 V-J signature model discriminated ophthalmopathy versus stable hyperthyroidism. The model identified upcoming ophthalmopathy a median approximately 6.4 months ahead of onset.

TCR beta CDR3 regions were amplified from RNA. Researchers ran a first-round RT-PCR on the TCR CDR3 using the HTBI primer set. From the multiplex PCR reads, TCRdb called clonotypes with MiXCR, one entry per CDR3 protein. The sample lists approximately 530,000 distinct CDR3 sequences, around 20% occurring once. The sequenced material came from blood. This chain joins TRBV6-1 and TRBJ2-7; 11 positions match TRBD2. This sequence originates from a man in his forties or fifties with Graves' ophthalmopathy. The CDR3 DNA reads TGTGCCAGCAGTAGGATAGCGGGAGGGCCGGGGTACGAGCAGTACTTC. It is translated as CASSRIAGGPGYEQYF.